This note documents a single TCR beta chain sequence. Its antigen is unknown. The data were taken from a study of OX40 agonist ivuxolimab in advanced cancers. Whole-study results and caveats: Expanded peripheral T cell antigen specificity was not determined. Averaged across samples, CD8+ T cells carried more expanded clones than CD4+ did. Dosing at 0.1 to 3.0 mg/kg was accompanied by clonal expansion of CD4+ and CD8+ blood T cells by week 6.

Repertoires were generated with immunoSEQ multiplex PCR, while TCRdb's copy carries only in-frame clones and drops some. The table records approximately 68,000 clones, 91% of them present only once. Germline CDR1 reads ENHRY; CDR2 reads SYGVKD. V trimming: 11 bases; J trimming: 3 bases; junction bases outside the gene matches: 11. CDR3 length: 14 residues. The chain joins TRBV10-3 to TRBJ2-7; the match to TRBD2 covers 9 bases. This sequence originates from an adult with an advanced solid tumor such as melanoma, head and neck, liver or kidney cancer. The source was CD4+ or CD8+ T cells sorted from blood, collected in a trial of the OX40 agonist ivuxolimab. CDR3 coding DNA: TGTGCCTCTACAAAGGTAGCGGGAGACTACGAGCAGTACTTC. This sequence encodes CASTKVAGDYEQYF.